This TCR beta chain originates from a study of blood T cell repertoires in COVID-19. The overall study: COVID-19 samples, acute and convalescent, were from the United States, Italy and Spain. Sources were T cells, B-cell-depleted T cells, or PBMCs; the material itself was cDNA or gDNA.

Germline V CDR1 and CDR2: ENHRY, SYGVKD. The CDR3 loop spans 16 amino acids. The ends were cut back, 0 bases at V and 4 bases at J, with 15 bases in the middle. In the authors' workflow: Reference gene primer amplification in the assay estimated nucleated cell counts. Generated by immunoSEQ multiplex PCR, the TCRdb table keeps only in-frame clones and is missing some. Clone size and the V and J calls come from that table; the DNA yielded D and trimming. The sample carries approximately 83,000 clones, roughly 79% recorded once. V usage is TRBV10-3 and J usage is TRBJ1-1, with D perhaps TRBD1 (6 bases). This TCR was recovered from a woman older than 75 with acute or convalescent COVID-19. The sample comprised peripheral blood. The CDR3 loop reads CAISESGSGVGTEAFF. The CDR3 DNA follows: TGTGCCATCAGTGAGTCGGGGTCAGGGGTTGGCACTGAAGCTTTCTTT.